This TCR beta chain was identified during a study of blood T cell repertoires in COVID-19. About the research overall: Acute and convalescent COVID-19 specimens originated in the United States, Italy and Spain. In each case, the material was cDNA or gDNA derived from T cells, B-cell-depleted T cells, or PBMCs.

Per the authors' pipeline: Reference gene primer amplification gave estimated nucleated cell counts. Method: immunoSEQ multiplex PCR; TCRdb's copy keeps in-frame clones and lacks some. V and J calls plus clone size are reproduced from that table; the DNA served to infer D and trimming. The repertoire includes about 220,000 clones, less than 90% of them detected once, and approximately 5.1% sits in the top ten. This clone has a handful of counts. V was pared by 3 bases and J by 7 bases, with 9 bases between. CDR3 length: 12 amino acids. Germline CDR1 reads SGHAT; CDR2 reads FQDESV (reference sequence).

Sequenced sample: peripheral blood. The J gene is TRBJ1-1, the V gene TRBV11-1, with D maybe TRBD1 (5 bases). This receptor was identified in an older woman who had recovered from COVID-19. The CDR3 nucleotides are TGTGCCAGCAGCTTGGACACGGTTGAAGCTTTCTTT. Protein: CASSLDTVEAFF.